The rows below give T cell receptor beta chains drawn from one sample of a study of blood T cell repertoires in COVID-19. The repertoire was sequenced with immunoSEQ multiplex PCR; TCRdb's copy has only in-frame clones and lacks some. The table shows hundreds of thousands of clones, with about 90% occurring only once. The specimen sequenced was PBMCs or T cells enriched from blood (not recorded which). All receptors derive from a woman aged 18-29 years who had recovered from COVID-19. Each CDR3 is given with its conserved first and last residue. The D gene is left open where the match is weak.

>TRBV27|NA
CASSSRADYGYTF
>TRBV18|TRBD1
CASSPSRTGTGNTIYF
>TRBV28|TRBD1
CASSGPGTGGSPLHF
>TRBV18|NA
CASSPQLNTEAFF
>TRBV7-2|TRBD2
CASSSQTSRTDTQYF
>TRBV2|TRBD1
CASSAGQGLSNQPQHF
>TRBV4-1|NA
CASSQGGGSREQFF
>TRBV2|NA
CASTPGGVSGAFF
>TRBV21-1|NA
CASTLSGGGPTRGYTF
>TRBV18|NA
CASSPELNTEAFF
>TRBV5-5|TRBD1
CASSPQGADTGELFF
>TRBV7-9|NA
CASSSDSYGYTF
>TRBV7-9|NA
CASRGGRITNEKLFF
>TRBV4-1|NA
CASSPSGRGYEQYF
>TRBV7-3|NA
CASSLSGDTQYF
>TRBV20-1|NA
CSALRVPEQYF
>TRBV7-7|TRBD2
CASSRTSLGEQYF
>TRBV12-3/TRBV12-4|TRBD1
CASQGAGNYGYTF
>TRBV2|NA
CASSESTGRQPQHF
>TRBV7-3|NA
CASSLFRTSYNEQFF
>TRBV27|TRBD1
CASSTDRDNEQFF
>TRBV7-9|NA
CASSLESRNEKLFF
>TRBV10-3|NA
CAISGETKNTGELFF
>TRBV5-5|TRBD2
CASSTLAGIYEQYF
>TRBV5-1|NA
CASSFRTATDTQYF
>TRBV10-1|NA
CASSDSGSDVSFF
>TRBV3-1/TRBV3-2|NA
CASSQGPYEQYF
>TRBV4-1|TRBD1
CASSGGGRGLRNQPQHF
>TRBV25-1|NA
CASSEFETGYYEQYF
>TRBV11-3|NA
CASSLTRGTDTQYF
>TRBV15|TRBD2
CATSRDNSGRVSGELFF